These T cell receptor beta chains were read from a single sample in a study of identical twins. One entry per CDR3 protein results from TCRdb running MiXCR on the 5' RACE reads. The table has around 140,000 distinct CDR3 sequences, approximately 3.5% seen once; the top ten hold 8% to 8.5%. Sequenced sample: memory T cells sorted from blood. Receptors were obtained from a man between 18 and 29 years old in good health. Each CDR3 is given with its conserved first and last residue. Each record gives: J gene, clone size, D gene, V gene, CDR3 protein, CDR3 DNA. A D gene is named only where the DNA matches it firmly. Clone size is stated in some rows and not others, as once, few, many or a class when expanded.

J: TRBJ2-5
size: many
D: NA
V: TRBV7-8
CDR3: CASSSLKFRDGQETQYF
DNA: TGTGCCAGCAGCTCGTTAAAGTTCCGGGACGGCCAAGAGACCCAGTACTTC

J: TRBJ2-7
size: many
D: TRBD1
V: TRBV10-3
CDR3: CAISPGTGVLEQYF
DNA: TGTGCCATCAGTCCCGGGACAGGGGTCCTCGAGCAGTACTTC

J: TRBJ2-2
size: many
D: TRBD2
V: TRBV9
CDR3: CASSAGLAGGSGTGELFF
DNA: TGTGCCAGCAGCGCCGGACTAGCGGGAGGGAGCGGCACCGGGGAGCTGTTTTTT

J: TRBJ2-5
size: many
D: TRBD2
V: TRBV5-1
CDR3: CASSQGTSGRLMETQYF
DNA: TGCGCCAGCAGTCAGGGGACTAGCGGGAGGTTGATGGAGACCCAGTACTTC

J: TRBJ1-1
size: many
D: NA
V: TRBV7-9
CDR3: CASSLAVAEAFF
DNA: TGTGCCAGCAGCTTAGCTGTGGCGGAAGCTTTCTTT

J: TRBJ1-2
size: few
D: TRBD1
V: TRBV18
CDR3: CASSAERQGASGYTF
DNA: TGTGCCAGCTCGGCTGAACGACAGGGGGCGTCAGGCTACACCTTC

J: TRBJ2-3
size: NA
D: NA
V: TRBV15
CDR3: CATSNPGTSLITDTQYF
DNA: TGTGCCACCAGCAACCCAGGGACAAGCCTGATCACAGATACGCAGTATTTT

J: TRBJ2-1
size: many
D: NA
V: TRBV6-1
CDR3: CASIRPDAYNEQFF
DNA: TGTGCCAGCATTCGTCCGGACGCCTACAATGAGCAGTTCTTC

J: TRBJ2-3
size: many
D: NA
V: TRBV7-9
CDR3: CASSLVASSTDTQYF
DNA: TGTGCCAGCAGCTTAGTTGCGAGCAGCACAGATACGCAGTATTTT

J: TRBJ2-2
size: medium-sized
D: TRBD2
V: TRBV29-1
CDR3: CSVGISLAGIANTGELFF
DNA: TGCAGCGTTGGAATAAGCCTAGCGGGTATCGCGAACACCGGGGAGCTGTTTTTT

J: TRBJ2-3
size: many
D: NA
V: TRBV7-2
CDR3: CASSLGGPPTDTQYF
DNA: TGTGCCAGCAGCTTAGGCGGCCCCCCCACAGATACGCAGTATTTT

J: TRBJ2-3
size: NA
D: NA
V: TRBV27
CDR3: CASSSSIADTQYF
DNA: TGTGCCAGCAGTTCCTCCATCGCAGATACGCAGTATTTT

J: TRBJ2-3
size: many
D: TRBD1
V: TRBV20-1
CDR3: CSATDRATDTQYF
DNA: TGCAGTGCTACGGACAGGGCCACAGATACGCAGTATTTT

J: TRBJ2-1
size: NA
D: NA
V: TRBV28
CDR3: CALKGQSSYNEQFF
DNA: TGTGCCCTTAAGGGCCAGAGCTCCTACAATGAGCAGTTCTTC

J: TRBJ2-1
size: many
D: TRBD2
V: TRBV20-1
CDR3: CSATIGTSADNEQFF
DNA: TGCAGTGCTACTATAGGGACTAGCGCTGACAATGAGCAGTTCTTC

J: TRBJ2-1
size: many
D: TRBD2
V: TRBV4-3
CDR3: CASSQLRTSGSYNEQFF
DNA: TGCGCCAGCAGCCAACTAAGGACTAGCGGTTCCTACAATGAGCAGTTCTTC

J: TRBJ2-5
size: few
D: NA
V: TRBV20-1
CDR3: CSARDGSGETQYF
DNA: TGCAGTGCTAGAGATGGGTCGGGAGAGACCCAGTACTTC

J: TRBJ2-5
size: many
D: NA
V: TRBV7-9
CDR3: CASSLGVDSRFETQYF
DNA: TGTGCCAGCAGCTTAGGGGTGGACAGTCGGTTCGAGACCCAGTACTTC

J: TRBJ2-1
size: many
D: NA
V: TRBV15
CDR3: CATSRAPLSYNEQFF
DNA: TGTGCCACCAGCAGAGCGCCCCTCTCCTACAATGAGCAGTTCTTC

J: TRBJ2-1
size: many
D: TRBD1
V: TRBV29-1
CDR3: CSSPGQGFFNEQFF
DNA: TGCAGCTCGCCGGGACAGGGTTTTTTCAATGAGCAGTTCTTC

J: TRBJ2-1
size: many
D: NA
V: TRBV12-3/TRBV12-4
CDR3: CASTSFSGNEQFF
DNA: TGTGCCAGCACCTCATTTAGCGGAAATGAGCAGTTCTTC

J: TRBJ2-5
size: many
D: NA
V: TRBV7-9
CDR3: CASSWAEETQYF
DNA: TGTGCCAGCAGCTGGGCGGAGGAGACCCAGTACTTC

J: TRBJ1-3
size: many
D: TRBD1
V: TRBV6-1
CDR3: CASSRQGSSGNTIYF
DNA: TGTGCCAGCAGCCGACAGGGAAGCTCTGGAAACACCATATATTTT

J: TRBJ2-3
size: many
D: NA
V: TRBV27
CDR3: CASRQIGTDTQYF
DNA: TGTGCCAGCAGACAGATTGGCACAGATACGCAGTATTTT

J: TRBJ2-2
size: many
D: NA
V: TRBV5-1
CDR3: CASSLDVTGELFF
DNA: TGCGCCAGCAGCTTGGATGTCACCGGGGAGCTGTTTTTT

J: TRBJ2-2
size: many
D: NA
V: TRBV28
CDR3: CASSFEGVAGELFF
DNA: TGTGCCAGCAGTTTCGAAGGGGTGGCGGGGGAGCTGTTTTTT

J: TRBJ2-3
size: many
D: NA
V: TRBV20-1
CDR3: CSAPVDTDTQYF
DNA: TGCAGTGCTCCCGTGGACACAGATACGCAGTATTTT

J: TRBJ2-5
size: many
D: NA
V: TRBV20-1
CDR3: CSATRQKETQYF
DNA: TGCAGTGCTACCCGACAGAAAGAGACCCAGTACTTC

J: TRBJ2-4
size: many
D: NA
V: TRBV5-6
CDR3: CASSQGGLAKNIQYF
DNA: TGTGCCAGCAGCCAGGGGGGGCTAGCCAAAAACATTCAGTACTTC

J: TRBJ1-2
size: many
D: NA
V: TRBV20-1
CDR3: CSANRAVNGYTF
DNA: TGCAGTGCTAACAGGGCTGTCAATGGCTACACCTTC

J: TRBJ2-4
size: few
D: NA
V: TRBV5-6
CDR3: CASSWTDRSKNIQYF
DNA: TGTGCCAGCAGCTGGACGGACAGATCCAAAAACATTCAGTACTTC

J: TRBJ2-7
size: many
D: NA
V: TRBV27
CDR3: CASSAGSSYEQYF
DNA: TGTGCCAGCAGCGCAGGGAGCTCCTACGAGCAGTACTTC

J: TRBJ2-7
size: few
D: TRBD1
V: TRBV6-1
CDR3: CATPGTGDSYEQYF
DNA: TGTGCCACCCCCGGGACAGGGGACTCCTACGAGCAGTACTTC

J: TRBJ2-3
size: many
D: NA
V: TRBV12-3/TRBV12-4
CDR3: CASSFRGLADTQYF
DNA: TGTGCCAGCAGTTTTAGGGGATTGGCAGATACGCAGTATTTT

J: TRBJ1-4
size: many
D: NA
V: TRBV5-1
CDR3: CASSLRRGEDEKLFF
DNA: TGCGCCAGCAGCTTAAGGAGGGGTGAAGATGAAAAACTGTTTTTT

J: TRBJ1-1
size: many
D: NA
V: TRBV6-1
CDR3: CASSAGPRTEAFF
DNA: TGTGCCAGCAGTGCCGGGCCGCGCACTGAAGCTTTCTTT

J: TRBJ2-5
size: many
D: NA
V: TRBV3-1
CDR3: CASSQGRGYQETQYF
DNA: TGTGCCAGCAGCCAAGGGAGGGGTTACCAAGAGACCCAGTACTTC

J: TRBJ2-3
size: many
D: NA
V: TRBV12-3/TRBV12-4
CDR3: CASSTRLDPPQYF
DNA: TGTGCCAGCAGTACCAGACTAGATCCCCCGCAGTATTTT

J: TRBJ2-1
size: many
D: TRBD2
V: TRBV20-1
CDR3: CSASAGLAYNEQFF
DNA: TGCAGTGCTAGTGCAGGACTAGCGTACAATGAGCAGTTCTTC

J: TRBJ2-3
size: many
D: NA
V: TRBV15
CDR3: CATSRLGGGPDTQYF
DNA: TGTGCCACCAGCAGGTTGGGGGGGGGCCCAGATACGCAGTATTTT

J: TRBJ2-7
size: many
D: NA
V: TRBV27
CDR3: CASTVSPGATLYEQYF
DNA: TGTGCCAGCACGGTATCTCCAGGGGCTACCCTCTACGAGCAGTACTTC

J: TRBJ2-7
size: many
D: NA
V: TRBV5-1
CDR3: CASSLGPDGSYEQYF
DNA: TGCGCCAGCAGCTTGGGTCCGGACGGTTCCTACGAGCAGTACTTC

J: TRBJ1-6
size: many
D: NA
V: TRBV7-3
CDR3: CASSLSGVMGSPLHF
DNA: TGTGCCAGCAGCTTAAGTGGGGTTATGGGGTCACCCCTCCACTTT

J: TRBJ1-5
size: few
D: TRBD1
V: TRBV19
CDR3: CASSNSPGQRINQPQHF
DNA: TGTGCCAGTAGTAACTCGCCGGGACAGCGAATCAATCAGCCCCAGCATTTT

J: TRBJ2-2
size: many
D: TRBD2
V: TRBV5-5
CDR3: CASSFRLAPGELFF
DNA: TGTGCCAGCAGCTTCAGACTAGCCCCCGGGGAGCTGTTTTTT

J: TRBJ1-5
size: many
D: NA
V: TRBV10-3
CDR3: CAISVNAGDQPQHF
DNA: TGTGCCATCAGCGTAAACGCCGGGGATCAGCCCCAGCATTTT

J: TRBJ2-1
size: many
D: TRBD2
V: TRBV11-2
CDR3: CASSLEFPSGSRRSYNEQFF
DNA: TGTGCCAGCAGCTTAGAATTCCCTAGCGGGAGTCGTAGGTCCTACAATGAGCAGTTCTTC

J: TRBJ2-1
size: many
D: TRBD1
V: TRBV11-1
CDR3: CASSPPRRDRVSYNEQFF
DNA: TGTGCCAGCAGCCCCCCCCGGAGGGACAGGGTTAGTTACAATGAGCAGTTCTTC

J: TRBJ1-1
size: many
D: NA
V: TRBV7-9
CDR3: CASSRSGWDTEAFF
DNA: TGTGCCAGCAGCCGCAGCGGATGGGACACTGAAGCTTTCTTT

J: TRBJ2-5
size: many
D: TRBD2
V: TRBV5-1
CDR3: CASRTETSGSSAQYF
DNA: TGCGCCAGCAGGACCGAGACTAGCGGAAGCTCGGCCCAGTACTTC

J: TRBJ2-3
size: many
D: NA
V: TRBV2
CDR3: CASSKDSTDTQYF
DNA: TGTGCCAGCAGTAAAGATAGCACAGATACGCAGTATTTT

J: TRBJ2-5
size: many
D: TRBD2
V: TRBV4-2
CDR3: CASSQASGAGETQYF
DNA: TGTGCCAGCAGCCAAGCCAGCGGGGCGGGAGAGACCCAGTACTTC